The 23 T cell receptor beta chains presented below share a single source sample, sequenced in a study of cytomegalovirus exposure and HLA in healthy donors. Repertoires were generated with immunoSEQ multiplex PCR, while TCRdb's copy carries only in-frame clones and drops some. Counted here are about 74,000 clones, roughly 92% occurring once; the ten biggest clones make up 1.5% to 2%. Source material: PBMCs. The receptors stem from a woman under 30 in good health and CMV-seropositive.

The J gene is TRBJ2-7, the V gene TRBV9, with 9 bases aligning to TRBD1. Germline V gene lookup returns CDR1 SGDLS and CDR2 YYNGEE. After removal of 3 bases from V and 0 bases from J, the junction contained 4 bases not matched to a gene. The CDR3 contains 15 residues. CDR3 protein: CASSARDRDSYEQYF. The CDR3 coding sequence is TGTGCCAGCAGCGCCCGGGACAGGGACTCCTACGAGCAGTACTTC.

The genes are TRBV7-9 and TRBJ1-2, with 9 bases that match TRBD1. Germline loops: CDR1 SEHNR, CDR2 FQNEAQ (reference sequence). Trimming cost V 5 bases and J 8 bases; bases outside gene matches: 12. The CDR3 has 15 amino acids. For the CDR3, the DNA is TGTGCCAGCAGCCGGGACAGGGCTCCGCCGGACGGCTACACCTTC. It translates to CASSRDRAPPDGYTF. Filled out from reference TRBV7-9 and TRBJ1-2, the complete variable domain reads DTGVSQNPRHKITKRGQNVTFRCDPISEHNRLYWYRQTLGQGPEFLTYFQNEAQLEKSRLLSDRFSAERPKGSFSTLEIQRTEQGDSAMYLCASSRDRAPPDGYTFGSGTRLTVV.

The chain employs TRBV13 and TRBJ1-1, with 12 bases lining up with TRBD1. The V gene end was trimmed by 5 bases and the J gene end by 11 bases; junction bases not matched to a gene: 9. Germline CDR1 is PRHDT and CDR2 is FYEKMQ (reference sequence). The CDR3 has 14 amino acids. The CDR3: CASSLEGTGGMAFF. The CDR3 region has the DNA TGTGCCAGCAGCCTAGAAGGGACAGGGGGCATGGCTTTCTTT.

The chain links TRBV11-2 to TRBJ1-1; 10 bases map to TRBD1. CDR3 length: 19 amino acids. Germline values: CDR1 SGHAT, CDR2 FQNNGV. V lost 2 bases, J lost 1 base, and 13 bases stayed unmatched. In nucleotides, the CDR3 is TGTGCCAGCAGCTTAATTTCTGGGACAGGGGATAGTGGGAACACTGAAGCTTTCTTT. Protein sequence: CASSLISGTGDSGNTEAFF.

The V call is TRBV6-1, the J call TRBJ2-1, with TRBD1 as a possible D gene (7 bases). Germline loops: CDR1 MNHNS, CDR2 SASEGT. Trimming removed 7 bases at V and 7 bases at J, with 17 bases between. CDR3 length equals 14 residues. This CDR3 is CASTLGGAGNEQFF. The DNA for the CDR3 is TGTGCCAGCACCCTAGGGGGCGCGGGAAATGAGCAGTTCTTC.

The chain combines TRBV7-2 with TRBJ1-2, with a tentative D call TRBD1 (5 bases). Trimming shortened V by 2 bases and J by 4 bases, and 11 bases separated the two germline ends. CDR1 is SGHTA and CDR2 is FQGNSA in the germline V gene. The CDR3 covers 14 residues. The CDR3 region has the DNA TGTGCCAGCAGCTTAAACCGGGGACTCTATGGCTACACCTTC. This gives the protein CASSLNRGLYGYTF.

This chain uses TRBV30 with TRBJ2-4, with TRBD2 as a possible D gene (5 bases). Trimming pared 8 bases from V and 1 base from J, leaving 15 bases between. This CDR3 is built from 14 residues. Germline assignment: CDR1 GTSNPN and CDR2 SVGIG (reference sequence). The CDR3 nucleotides read TGTGCCGGGCTCAATCGGAGGGCCAAAAACATTCAGTACTTC. Amino acids: CAGLNRRAKNIQYF.

The rearrangement links TRBV5-1 to TRBJ2-7, with 11 nucleotides matching TRBD1. The J segment lost 3 bases and the V segment lost 4 bases, leaving 6 bases of the junction unmatched. The CDR3 consists of 15 residues. Germline V gene lookup returns CDR1 SGHRS and CDR2 YFSETQ. The CDR3 DNA follows: TGCGCCAGCAGCCCGGGACAGGGGGGGGTCTACGAGCAGTACTTC. Residues: CASSPGQGGVYEQYF.

The rearrangement uses TRBV19 and TRBJ2-3, with 11 bases identical to TRBD2. The CDR3 runs to 18 residues. Unmatched junction bases numbered 10, after V lost 3 bases and J lost 2 bases. Looked up from germline, CDR1 is LNHDA and CDR2 is SQIVND (reference sequence). The CDR3 reads CASSMALAGGPITDTQYF. DNA for the CDR3: TGTGCCAGTAGTATGGCGCTAGCGGGGGGCCCCATCACAGATACGCAGTATTTT.

The rearrangement links TRBV7-9 to TRBJ1-2, with D possibly matching TRBD1 (6 bases). Germline V gives CDR1 SEHNR, CDR2 FQNEAQ (reference sequence). Trimming shortened V by 2 bases and J by 4 bases, and 20 bases separated the two germline ends. The CDR3 has 17 residues. DNA for the CDR3: TGTGCCAGCAGCTTATCCACAGGGTTTGAAGATAGCTATGGCTACACCTTC. Translating it yields CASSLSTGFEDSYGYTF.

The sample holds one count of this clone. V and J are TRBV7-2 and TRBJ1-2, with TRBD1 matching 8 bases. V shed 2 bases, J shed 7 bases, and the junction held 3 bases outside the gene matches. This CDR3 spans 13 amino acids. CDR1 is SGHTA and CDR2 is FQGNSA in the germline V gene. CDR3 sequence reads: CASSLRQGTGYTF. The DNA for the CDR3 is TGTGCCAGCAGCTTACGACAGGGGACTGGCTACACCTTC.

V is TRBV19 and J is TRBJ1-2; possibly TRBD1 for D (5 bases). The germline V gene encodes CDR1 LNHDA and CDR2 SQIVND (reference sequence). This CDR3 is 15 amino acids long. V lost 7 bases to trimming and J lost 4 bases, with 19 bases between them. The CDR3 DNA reads TGTGCCAGTATTGGGCAGGGTGTCTTTAGCTATGGCTACACCTTC. Translated, it gives CASIGQGVFSYGYTF.

The genes are TRBV5-6 and TRBJ1-6; 9 bases match TRBD1. Germline loops: CDR1 SGHDT, CDR2 YYEEEE. The trim removed 0 bases at V and 12 bases at J, leaving 4 bases unmatched. The CDR3 runs to 14 residues. Here the CDR3 reads CASSLGQGVVPLHF. CDR3 bases: TGTGCCAGCAGCTTGGGACAGGGGGTAGTACCCCTCCACTTT.

Here the CDR3 reads CASSSSGTSDTQYF. In nucleotides, the CDR3 is TGTGCCAGCAGCAGTAGCGGGACCTCAGATACGCAGTATTTT. This rearrangement joins TRBV9 to TRBJ2-3; 8 nucleotides line up with TRBD2. The germline gives CDR1 SGDLS, CDR2 YYNGEE. CDR3 length: 14 amino acids. The J segment lost 4 bases and the V segment lost 4 bases, leaving 5 bases of the junction unmatched.

This clone came up once. The rearrangement links TRBV5-4 to TRBJ2-5; a weak D match, TRBD2 (5 bases). Per the germline V gene, CDR1 is SGHNT and CDR2 is YYREEE (reference sequence). The CDR3 runs to 15 residues. The germline V and J ends were trimmed by 2 bases and 5 bases, with 16 bases remaining between them. The CDR3 DNA follows: TGTGCCAGCAGCTTCGCATCGGGGATGGAGGAGACCCAGTACTTC. It yields the protein CASSFASGMEETQYF.

The chain couples TRBV10-3 to TRBJ1-3, with 7 bases matching TRBD1. Per the germline V gene, CDR1 is ENHRY and CDR2 is SYGVKD. This CDR3 contains 13 residues. With V trimmed by 10 bases and J by 4 bases, 7 bases remained unmatched. CDR3 in DNA: TGTGCCACCGCCGGGACAGACGGAAACACCATATATTTT. This encodes CATAGTDGNTIYF.

The rearrangement joins TRBV11-2 to TRBJ2-3; D may be TRBD2 (5 bases). The CDR3 loop spans 13 amino acids. Germline CDR1 reads SGHAT; CDR2 reads FQNNGV. Trimming took 6 bases from V and 4 from J, leaving 11 bases between them. The CDR3 loop reads CASRLLEADTQYF. DNA for the CDR3: TGTGCCAGCAGACTACTAGAGGCAGATACGCAGTATTTT.

The chain carries TRBV12-5 and TRBJ2-3; unclear D gene. The germline V gene has CDR1 LGHNT and CDR2 FRNRAP. The V gene lost 7 bases and the J gene lost 4 bases, with 9 bases spanning the gap. The CDR3 spans 12 residues. CDR3 region: CASARQSDTQYF. DNA of the CDR3: TGTGCTAGTGCCAGACAATCAGATACGCAGTATTTT.

In regard to this clone: This sample also contains other DNA sequences that code for the same CDR3. This chain links TRBV20-1 with TRBJ2-7; the D gene is possibly TRBD2 (6 bases). This CDR3 comprises 10 residues. Trimming left V 5 bases short and J 4 bases short, with 6 bases between. Germline CDR1 DFQATT, CDR2 SNEGSKA (reference sequence). CDR3 nucleotides: TGCAGTGCTGGGGGGTACGAGCAGTACTTC. Protein product: CSAGGYEQYF.

This chain joins TRBV6-4 and TRBJ2-5, with D possibly TRBD2 on 7 matching bases. The length of the CDR3 is 17 residues. Trimming removed 2 bases at V and 7 bases at J, with 23 bases between. CDR1 is MRHNA and CDR2 is SNTAGT in the germline V gene. Here the CDR3 reads CASSDRTYRGAVGTQYF. CDR3 nucleotide sequence: TGTGCCAGCAGTGACCGCACGTATCGGGGGGCGGTTGGGACCCAGTACTTC.

The chain carries TRBV4-3 and TRBJ2-1; TRBD1 aligns across 7 bases. The CDR3 runs 16 residues. Trimming removed 1 base from V and 4 bases from J; junction bases left unmatched: 7. The germline gives CDR1 LGHNA, CDR2 YSLEER. This CDR3 is CASSQVTGDTYNEQFF. CDR3 nucleotides: TGCGCCAGCAGCCAAGTTACAGGGGATACATACAATGAGCAGTTCTTC.

The chain uses TRBV4-2 and TRBJ2-1, with 9 bases that match TRBD2. This CDR3 is built from 18 residues. V dropped 3 bases and J dropped 0; count of bases not matched to a gene: 9. Germline V gives CDR1 LGHNA, CDR2 YNFKEQ. Here the CDR3 reads CASSHRGLAGLSYNEQFF. The CDR3 DNA reads as TGTGCCAGCAGCCACCGCGGGCTAGCGGGGCTCTCCTACAATGAGCAGTTCTTC.

This clone was recorded once. J is TRBJ2-7 and V is TRBV11-2; 9 positions agree with TRBD2. Trimming cost V 4 bases and J 3 bases; bases outside gene matches: 19. The CDR3 spans 19 residues. The germline gives CDR1 SGHAT, CDR2 FQNNGV. CDR3: CASSSSLAGEFRTNYEQYF. The CDR3 coding sequence is TGTGCCAGCAGCTCATCGTTAGCGGGAGAGTTTCGGACTAACTACGAGCAGTACTTC. The entire variable domain, with the rest obtained from reference TRBV11-2 and TRBJ2-7, is as follows: EAGVAQSPRYKIIEKRQSVAFWCNPISGHATLYWYQQILGQGPKLLIQFQNNGVVDDSQLPKDRFSAERLKGVDSTLKIQPAKLEDSAVYLCASSSSLAGEFRTNYEQYFGPGTRLTVT.